The 23 T cell receptor beta chains below all came from one sample that was sequenced in a study of blood T cells in healthy people across ages. Next came a second PCR, run for about 7 to 12 cycles, which used a sample-barcoded 5' primer along with a J-beta primer mix. TCRdb analysed the 5' RACE reads with MiXCR anew, one entry per CDR3 protein. The table lists over 950,000 distinct CDR3 sequences, roughly two fifths of them singletons. The sample taken for sequencing was blood. Receptor source: a man aged 18 to 29 in good health.

This chain connects TRBV20-1 to TRBJ1-1; 8 nucleotides match TRBD1. V lost 5 bases to trimming and J lost 4 bases; unmatched junction nucleotides: 3. This CDR3 contains 12 residues. From germline, CDR1 is DFQATT and CDR2 SNEGSKA (reference sequence). The CDR3 sequence is CSAPDRGTEAFF. The CDR3 nucleotides read TGCAGTGCTCCTGACAGGGGCACTGAAGCTTTCTTT.

V gene TRBV5-1 combines with J gene TRBJ1-1; D possibly corresponds to TRBD1 (5 bases). V was shortened by 0 bases and J by 4 bases, with 10 bases between the two germline ends. This CDR3 comprises 14 residues. Germline assignment: CDR1 SGHRS and CDR2 YFSETQ. The CDR3: CASSLAGTSTEAFF. In nucleotides, the CDR3 is TGCGCCAGCAGCTTGGCCGGGACGAGCACTGAAGCTTTCTTT.

The V call is TRBV3-1, the J call TRBJ2-3, with D hard to call. The germline V gene has CDR1 LGHDT and CDR2 YNNKEL (reference sequence). The germline V and J ends were trimmed by 0 bases and 4 bases, with 5 bases remaining between them. The CDR3 sequence is 13 residues long. The CDR3 loop is CASSQDKADTQYF. Here the CDR3 DNA reads TGTGCCAGCAGCCAAGATAAGGCAGATACGCAGTATTTT.

The chain recombines TRBV20-1 with TRBJ2-3, with TRBD1 matching over 7 bases. CDR1 DFQATT and CDR2 SNEGSKA come from the germline V gene (reference sequence). This CDR3 is 15 amino acids long. V shed 6 bases and J 2 bases; nucleotides not matched to a gene: 11. Written as DNA, the CDR3 is TGCAGTGCCCGAGAGGGGACAGAAGACACAGATACGCAGTATTTT. This encodes CSAREGTEDTDTQYF.

The chain joins TRBV6-5 to TRBJ1-1, with D tentatively TRBD1 (5 bases). From germline, CDR1 is MNHEY and CDR2 SVGAGI. V shed 0 bases and J shed 1 base, with 12 bases lying between them. The CDR3 covers 16 residues. The CDR3 sequence is CASSYSTWGGNTEAFF. CDR3 nucleotide sequence: TGTGCCAGCAGTTACTCGACCTGGGGGGGGAACACTGAAGCTTTCTTT.

The DNA for the CDR3 is TGTGCCAGCAGCTCCCCCGCAGATGACATCTCTGGAAACACCATATATTTT. Translated: CASSSPADDISGNTIYF. The chain couples TRBV5-5 to TRBJ1-3; no firm D call. The V gene lost 3 bases and the J gene lost 0 bases, with 16 bases spanning the gap. This CDR3 region has 17 residues. Germline CDR1 is SGHKS and CDR2 is YYEKEE (reference sequence).

The gene calls are TRBV13 and TRBJ1-6; D not certain. Looked up from germline, CDR1 is PRHDT and CDR2 is FYEKMQ (reference sequence). This CDR3 has 14 amino acids. V was clipped by 4 bases and J by 7 bases, with 11 bases between them. For the CDR3, the DNA is TGTGCCAGCAGCTCGACCGTCACCAATTCACCCCTCCACTTT. Translated, it gives CASSSTVTNSPLHF.

In regard to this clonotype: A read error is likely, as this CDR3 ends without the conserved phenylalanine or tryptophan. This chain links TRBV6-5 with TRBJ2-1, with 13 bases fitting TRBD2. Germline V gene sequence: CDR1 MNHEY, CDR2 SVGAGI. V lost 4 bases to trimming and J lost 4 bases; unmatched junction nucleotides: 7. The CDR3 consists of 17 residues. The CDR3 region is CASSSPLLAGGYNEQFL. In DNA, the CDR3 is TGTGCCAGCAGTTCCCCCCTACTAGCGGGGGGGTACAATGAGCAGTTCTTA.

This clonotype turned up a few times. This chain links TRBV3-1 with TRBJ1-2; 9 positions match TRBD1. With 6 bases clipped from V and 5 bases from J, the junction kept 10 bases outside the gene matches. The V gene's germline CDR1 is LGHDT and CDR2 YNNKEL (reference sequence). The CDR3 is 15 residues long. The CDR3 DNA is TGTGCCAGCAGTCTCAGTTGGGACAGGGCATATGGCTACACCTTC. Its protein is CASSLSWDRAYGYTF. Filled out from reference TRBV3-1 and TRBJ1-2, the complete variable domain reads DTAVSQTPKYLVTQMGNDKSIKCEQNLGHDTMYWYKQDSKKFLKIMFSYNNKELIINETVPNRFSPKSPDKAHLNLHINSLELGDSAVYFCASSLSWDRAYGYTFGSGTRLTVV.

The genes are TRBV5-1 and TRBJ2-1, with D hard to call. V gave up 4 bases and J gave up 10 bases, with 18 bases separating them. The CDR3 covers 14 residues. The germline gives CDR1 SGHRS, CDR2 YFSETQ. CDR3 coding DNA: TGCGCCAGCAGCCGCTCTCCGGGCTCGTACGAGCAGTTCTTC. Translation gives CASSRSPGSYEQFF.

V and J are TRBV7-2 and TRBJ2-7; TRBD2 aligns across 7 bases. The germline V gene has CDR1 SGHTA and CDR2 FQGNSA. Germline trimming cut 7 bases from V and 3 bases from J; bases unmatched to any gene: 9. The length of the CDR3 is 14 residues. In DNA, the CDR3 is TGTGCCAGCAACTTGGGGACTATTCACTACGAGCAGTACTTC. This sequence encodes CASNLGTIHYEQYF.

The V call is TRBV25-1, the J call TRBJ2-2; D gene ambiguous. The CDR3 sequence is 14 residues long. CDR1 is MGHDK, CDR2 SYGVNS, per germline. Trimming cost V 3 bases and J 5 bases, with 10 bases left between them. CDR3 DNA sequence: TGTGCCAGCAGTGACCCTCCCGGGACCGGGGAGCTGTTTTTT. Translating it yields CASSDPPGTGELFF. The variable domain in full, completed from reference TRBV25-1 and TRBJ2-2, reads EADIYQTPRYLVIGTGKKITLECSQTMGHDKMYWYQQDPGMELHLIHYSYGVNSTEKGDLSSESTVSRIRTEHFPLTLESARPSHTSQYLCASSDPPGTGELFFGEGSRLTVL.

This chain uses TRBV10-3 with TRBJ2-1; tentatively, D is TRBD1 or TRBD2 (6 bases each). The CDR3 totals 17 residues. V lost 0 bases and J 2 bases, leaving 14 bases between the germline ends. Germline V lookup: CDR1 ENHRY, CDR2 SYGVKD. In nucleotides, the CDR3 is TGTGCCATCAGTGAGTCAAGAAGGGGGGCAACCTACAATGAGCAGTTCTTC. It specifies CAISESRRGATYNEQFF.

The rearrangement links TRBV12-3 or TRBV12-4 to TRBJ1-6; 7 positions agree with TRBD1. The CDR3 length is 14 residues. The J segment lost 10 bases and the V segment lost 6 bases, leaving 9 bases of the junction unmatched. The CDR3 region is CASSHTGENSPLHF. In DNA form, the CDR3 reads TGTGCCAGCAGCCATACAGGGGAAAACTCACCCCTCCACTTT.

In its sample, this clonotype was seen a few times. The V gene is TRBV20-1, the J gene TRBJ1-1, with D hard to call. Germline CDR1 DFQATT, CDR2 SNEGSKA (reference sequence). V was shortened by 4 bases and J by 2 bases, with 17 bases between the two germline ends. This CDR3 is 15 amino acids long. The CDR3: CSATIGNHINTEAFF. DNA for the CDR3: TGCAGTGCTACAATAGGGAACCACATCAACACTGAAGCTTTCTTT.

The genes are TRBV28 and TRBJ1-2; 11 nucleotides align to TRBD1. With 5 bases clipped from V and 5 bases from J, the junction kept 10 bases outside the gene matches. Germline CDR1 and CDR2: MDHEN and SYDVKM. There are 16 residues in the CDR3. Here the CDR3 DNA reads TGTGCCAGCAGTCTCACCGGGACAGGGGGGAGTTATGGCTACACCTTC. Translated, it gives CASSLTGTGGSYGYTF.

This clonotype was seen a few times. The chain uses TRBV20-1 and TRBJ1-1, with a possible D match to TRBD1 (5 bases). The germline CDR1 and CDR2 sequences are DFQATT and SNEGSKA (reference sequence). V lost 1 base, J lost 4 bases, and 13 bases lay in between. The CDR3 has 14 amino acids. The CDR3: CSARVGGGSTEAFF. The CDR3 DNA reads as TGCAGTGCTAGAGTTGGGGGGGGGAGCACTGAAGCTTTCTTT.

This clonotype was counted between two and nine times. This chain joins TRBV12-3 or TRBV12-4 and TRBJ2-7; 7 nucleotides match TRBD1. CDR3 length: 15 residues. Losses at the gene ends were 3 bases for V and 2 bases for J; bases not matched to a gene: 7. The CDR3 reads CASSLTGTATYEQYF. CDR3 nucleotide sequence: TGTGCCAGCAGTTTGACCGGGACAGCAACCTACGAGCAGTACTTC.

V gene TRBV20-1 combines with J gene TRBJ1-1; 9 nucleotides agree with TRBD1. The germline V gene encodes CDR1 DFQATT and CDR2 SNEGSKA (reference sequence). The CDR3 length is 16 residues. V dropped 0 bases and J dropped 3; count of bases not matched to a gene: 8. The CDR3 protein is CSAREWDRAMDTEAFF. The CDR3, as DNA: TGCAGTGCTAGAGAGTGGGACAGGGCAATGGACACTGAAGCTTTCTTT.

The chain carries TRBV7-2 and TRBJ1-1; D possibly corresponds to TRBD1 (5 bases). The CDR3 has 16 residues. Per the germline V gene, CDR1 is SGHTA and CDR2 is FQGNSA. V gave up 5 bases and J gave up 0 bases, with 16 bases separating them. For the CDR3, the DNA is TGTGCCAGCAGCCGCCACGGGGGATGGGTGAACACTGAAGCTTTCTTT. Amino acid sequence: CASSRHGGWVNTEAFF.

This rearrangement joins TRBV20-1 to TRBJ1-6, with a possible D match to TRBD1 (5 bases). V was trimmed by 0 bases and J by 5 bases, leaving 23 bases between them. Per germline, CDR1 DFQATT and CDR2 SNEGSKA (reference sequence). The length of the CDR3 is 19 residues. The CDR3 nucleotides read TGCAGTGCTAGAGAGATCGGTCGCTGGGGCGAGAGCAATAATTCACCCCTCCACTTT. Amino acids: CSAREIGRWGESNNSPLHF.

The chain is built from TRBV20-1 and TRBJ1-1, with D tentatively TRBD1 (6 bases). The CDR3 has 16 amino acids. V lost 5 bases, J lost 1 base, and 20 bases lay in between. CDR1 DFQATT and CDR2 SNEGSKA come from the germline V gene (reference sequence). CDR3 nucleotides: TGCAGTGCTGCGGGAGGAGTACAGGGTGAGAACACTGAAGCTTTCTTT. This sequence encodes CSAAGGVQGENTEAFF.

This clonotype was recorded at least ten times. The rearrangement links TRBV15 to TRBJ1-2; D is uncertain. This CDR3 contains 14 residues. The germline gives CDR1 LNHNV, CDR2 YYDKDF (reference sequence). Trimming removed 0 bases at V and 4 bases at J, with 9 bases between. The CDR3, as DNA: TGTGCCACCAGCAGAGATCCTAGCCTCTATGGCTACACCTTC. Translated, it gives CATSRDPSLYGYTF.